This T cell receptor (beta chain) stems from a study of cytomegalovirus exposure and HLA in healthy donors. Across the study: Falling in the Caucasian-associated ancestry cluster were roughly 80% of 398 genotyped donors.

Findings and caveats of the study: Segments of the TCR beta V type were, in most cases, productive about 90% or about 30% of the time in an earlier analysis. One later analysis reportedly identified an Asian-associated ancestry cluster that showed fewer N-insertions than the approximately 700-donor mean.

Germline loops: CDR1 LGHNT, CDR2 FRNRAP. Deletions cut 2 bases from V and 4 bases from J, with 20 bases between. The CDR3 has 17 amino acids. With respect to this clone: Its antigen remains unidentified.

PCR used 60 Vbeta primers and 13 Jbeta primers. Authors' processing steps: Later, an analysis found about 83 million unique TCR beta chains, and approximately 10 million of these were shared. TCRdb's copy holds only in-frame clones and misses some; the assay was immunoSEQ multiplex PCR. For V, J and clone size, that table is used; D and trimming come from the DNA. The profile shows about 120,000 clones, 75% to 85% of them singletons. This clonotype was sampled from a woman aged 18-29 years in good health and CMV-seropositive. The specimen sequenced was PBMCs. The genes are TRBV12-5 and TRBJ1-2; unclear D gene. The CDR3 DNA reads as TGTGCTAGTGGTTTGCCCGTAGCGGGGATTTCCATCTATGGCTACACCTTC. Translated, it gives CASGLPVAGISIYGYTF.